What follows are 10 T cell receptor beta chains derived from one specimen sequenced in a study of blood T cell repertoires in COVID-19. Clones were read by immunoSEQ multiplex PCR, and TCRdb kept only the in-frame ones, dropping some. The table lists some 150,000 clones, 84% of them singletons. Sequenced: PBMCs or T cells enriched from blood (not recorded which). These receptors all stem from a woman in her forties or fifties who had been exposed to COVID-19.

CDR3 amino acids: CASSLPVNTGELFF. The CDR3 DNA follows: TGTGCCAGCAGCTTGCCAGTTAACACCGGGGAGCTGTTTTTT. The chain recombines TRBV7-2 with TRBJ2-2; D ambiguous. CDR1 is SGHTA, CDR2 FQGNSA, per germline. The CDR3 covers 14 residues. V lost 3 bases to trimming and J lost 2 bases, with 7 bases between them.

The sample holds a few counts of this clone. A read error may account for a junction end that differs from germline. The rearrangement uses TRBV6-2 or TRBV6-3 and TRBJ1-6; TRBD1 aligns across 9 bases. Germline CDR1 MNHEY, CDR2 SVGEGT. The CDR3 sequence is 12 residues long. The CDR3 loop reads CASSDPGTGSLF. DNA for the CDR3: TGTGCCAGCAGTGATCCGGGGACAGGGAGCCTATTT.

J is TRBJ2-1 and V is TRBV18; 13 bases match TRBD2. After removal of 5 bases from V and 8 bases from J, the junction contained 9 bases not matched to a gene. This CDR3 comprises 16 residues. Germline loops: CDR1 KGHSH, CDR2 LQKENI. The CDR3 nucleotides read TGTGCCAGCTCAGGGACTAGCGGGATTCGTAATTATGAGCAGTTCTTC. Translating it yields CASSGTSGIRNYEQFF.

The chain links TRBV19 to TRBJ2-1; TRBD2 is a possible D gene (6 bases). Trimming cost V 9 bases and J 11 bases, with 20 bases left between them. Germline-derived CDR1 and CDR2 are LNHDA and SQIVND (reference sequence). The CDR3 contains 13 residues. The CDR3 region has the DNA TGTGCCAGCCTGGACTATAATGGCATGCAGCAGTTCTTC. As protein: CASLDYNGMQQFF.

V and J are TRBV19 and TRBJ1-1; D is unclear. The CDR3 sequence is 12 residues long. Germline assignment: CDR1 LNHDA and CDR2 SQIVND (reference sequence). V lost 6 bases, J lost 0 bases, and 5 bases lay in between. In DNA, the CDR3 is TGTGCCAGTAGCCTTTTGAACACTGAAGCTTTCTTT. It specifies CASSLLNTEAFF.

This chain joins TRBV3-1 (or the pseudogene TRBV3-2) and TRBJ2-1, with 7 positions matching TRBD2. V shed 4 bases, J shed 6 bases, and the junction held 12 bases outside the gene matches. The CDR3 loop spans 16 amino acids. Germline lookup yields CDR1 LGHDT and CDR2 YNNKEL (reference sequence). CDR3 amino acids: CASSPSGLAASNEQFF. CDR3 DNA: TGTGCCAGCAGCCCAAGCGGGCTAGCGGCTTCCAATGAGCAGTTCTTC.

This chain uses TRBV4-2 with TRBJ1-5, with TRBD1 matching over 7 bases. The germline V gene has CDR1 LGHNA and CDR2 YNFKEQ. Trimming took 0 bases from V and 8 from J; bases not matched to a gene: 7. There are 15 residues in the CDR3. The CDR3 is CASSQEAQGDEPQHF. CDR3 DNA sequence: TGTGCCAGCAGCCAAGAGGCCCAGGGGGACGAGCCCCAGCATTTT.

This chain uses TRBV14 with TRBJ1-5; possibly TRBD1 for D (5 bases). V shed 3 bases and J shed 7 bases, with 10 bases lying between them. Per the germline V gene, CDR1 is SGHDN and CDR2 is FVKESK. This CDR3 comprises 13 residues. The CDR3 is CASSQGEGQPQHF. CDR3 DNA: TGTGCCAGCAGCCAGGGGGAGGGACAGCCCCAGCATTTT.

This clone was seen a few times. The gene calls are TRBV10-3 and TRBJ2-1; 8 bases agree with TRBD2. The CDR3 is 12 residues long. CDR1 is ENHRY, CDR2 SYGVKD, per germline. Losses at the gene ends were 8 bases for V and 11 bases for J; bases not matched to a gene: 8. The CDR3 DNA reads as TGTGCCATCGGGGGACTAGAGGGGAAGCAGTTCTTC. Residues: CAIGGLEGKQFF.

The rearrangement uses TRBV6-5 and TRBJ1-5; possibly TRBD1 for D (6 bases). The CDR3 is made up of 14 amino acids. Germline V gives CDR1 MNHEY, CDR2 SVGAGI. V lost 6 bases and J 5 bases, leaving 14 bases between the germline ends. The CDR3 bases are TGTGCCAGCAGCTTGTCAGGGGTGGATCAGCCCCAGCATTTT. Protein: CASSLSGVDQPQHF.